The clone carrying this TCR beta chain was picked up many times. Its antigen remains unknown. These data belong to a study of T-cell memory formation after mild COVID-19. Background on the study: TCR clusters largely stayed donor specific.

Study-wide points: From day 15 to 85, contracting clones were balanced between CD4 and CD8, whereas later expanders leaned toward CD4+. Among CD4+ contracting clones, most were CM and EM, and CD8+ ones EMRA.

From 5'RACE with constant-segment primers came TCR alpha and TCR beta cDNA libraries that carried sample barcodes and UMIs. A single record per CDR3 protein comes from TCRdb applying MiXCR to the 5' RACE reads. The top ten clones hold 9% to 15% of a sample with around 440,000 distinct CDR3 sequences, around a sixth of them seen once. Source material: PBMCs or a T cell subset sorted from them (not recorded which). This TCR was sampled from an adult woman who had mild COVID-19 (a few samples of this study predate the infection). Cell type and time point are not known.

The CDR3 sequence is CATSDWNTGELFF. The CDR3 coding sequence is TGTGCCACCAGTGATTGGAACACCGGGGAGCTGTTTTTT. V is TRBV24-1 and J is TRBJ2-2; D unclear. CDR3 length: 13 residues. Between the trimmed V and J ends, which lost 2 bases and 1 base, there was a span of 1 base. Germline V lookup: CDR1 KGHDR, CDR2 SFDVKD.